This entry features one T cell receptor (beta chain) sequence. What it binds is not known. The J segment lost 7 bases and the V segment lost 3 bases, leaving 9 bases of the junction unmatched. Germline-derived CDR1 and CDR2 are MNHEY and SMNVEV (reference sequence). This CDR3 spans 15 amino acids. The protocol was immunoSEQ multiplex PCR, while the TCRdb copy is restricted to in-frame clones and leaves out a portion. There are approximately 47,000 clones in the sample; under 95% occur only once, and around 5.1% lies in the top ten. This sample is part of a study of PD-1 blockade in classical Hodgkin lymphoma. General observations from the study: No one has yet defined what causes the repertoire differences, which may be disease activity or prior therapy. Reports indicated that newly diagnosed patients had lower baseline TCR diversity than healthy donors did.

Time point specified: newly diagnosed, previously untreated cHL patient sample. The comparison group had newly diagnosed, previously untreated classical Hodgkin lymphoma. V and J are TRBV27 and TRBJ2-4; TRBD2 matches at 7 bases. This receptor was obtained from a human donor with classical Hodgkin lymphoma. The sample comprised peripheral blood mononuclear cells (PBMCs). The CDR3 region is CASSFISGTGNIQYF. The CDR3 DNA sequence: TGTGCCAGCAGTTTCATAAGCGGGACCGGGAACATTCAGTACTTC.